These 20 T cell receptor beta chains were sequenced from one sample in a study of response to subunit inactivated influenza vaccine. TCRdb fed the RT-PCR reads into MiXCR, producing one record per CDR3 protein. The table has 530,000 or so distinct CDR3 sequences, approximately 15% seen once. The sequences come from PBMCs from blood, collected less than 13 days after vaccination. These receptors were taken from a man between 45 and 60 years old who received an inactivated influenza vaccine.

This clonotype came up many times. The V and J genes are TRBV28 and TRBJ1-2; the match to TRBD1 covers 8 bases. The V gene's germline CDR1 is MDHEN and CDR2 SYDVKM. The V and J ends lost 2 bases and 6 bases, in that order; junction bases with no gene match: 8. The CDR3 length is 15 residues. This CDR3 is CASSLDSGGINGYTF. Here the CDR3 DNA reads TGTGCCAGCAGTTTAGATTCAGGGGGCATCAATGGCTACACCTTC.

This clonotype was counted only a few times. The V gene is TRBV18, the J gene TRBJ2-7, with 7 positions matching TRBD2. There are 12 residues in the CDR3. J lost 2 bases, V lost 10 bases, and 5 bases had no gene match. Germline CDR1 reads KGHSH; CDR2 reads LQKENI. The CDR3 loop is CATRGGPYEQYF. The CDR3 coding sequence is TGTGCCACCCGCGGGGGACCCTACGAGCAGTACTTC.

Turning to this clonotype: This CDR3 fails to terminate in the conserved phenylalanine or tryptophan, so it likely reflects a read error. The chain links TRBV6-2 or TRBV6-3 to TRBJ2-1; D unresolved. Germline CDR1 is MNHEY and CDR2 is SVGEGT. V lost 4 bases, J lost 10 bases, and 14 bases lay in between. The CDR3 runs 13 residues. The CDR3 region is CASSSYLMGEQFL. CDR3 nucleotide sequence: TGTGCCAGCAGTTCGTACTTGATGGGGGAGCAGTTCTTA.

This clonotype appeared a few times. The rearrangement uses TRBV5-1 and TRBJ1-1, with unresolved D. The V end lost 1 base, the J end lost 7 bases, and 11 bases lay between the germline ends. CDR1 is SGHRS, CDR2 YFSETQ, per germline. The CDR3 runs to 13 residues. CDR3 in DNA: TGCGCCAGCAGCTTGTCTCTAAAGGGTGAAGCTTTCTTT. Amino acid sequence: CASSLSLKGEAFF.

The chain uses TRBV7-8 and TRBJ2-1; 8 bases agree with TRBD2. Germline V CDR1 and CDR2: SGHVS, FQNEAQ. This CDR3 is built from 17 residues. V gave up 0 bases and J gave up 1 base; unmatched junction bases: 5. The CDR3 reads CASSLALSGSSYNEQFF. The CDR3 nucleotides read TGTGCCAGCAGCTTAGCGCTCAGCGGGAGTTCCTACAATGAGCAGTTCTTC.

This clonotype was observed a few times. The chain has TRBV6-2 or TRBV6-3 and TRBJ2-7; D remains unclear. This CDR3 has 13 amino acids. The V and J ends lost 0 bases and 7 bases respectively, with 10 bases between them. In germline, CDR1 is MNHEY, CDR2 SVGEGT. CDR3 DNA: TGTGCCAGCAGTTACTCCCTCGGACGAGAGCAGTACTTC. It encodes CASSYSLGREQYF.

This clonotype was picked up a small number of times. This chain links TRBV7-8 with TRBJ1-1; TRBD1 matches 8 bases. Germline V gene lookup returns CDR1 SGHVS and CDR2 FQNEAQ. Trimming took 2 bases from V and 3 from J; bases not matched to a gene: 11. The CDR3 length is 17 residues. The CDR3 nucleotides read TGTGCCAGCAGCTTACTCCCACCAGGGGGCTGGGACACTGAAGCTTTCTTT. It is translated as CASSLLPPGGWDTEAFF.

In this sample, this clonotype turned up many times. The CDR3 loop reads CASSFDPGRYEQYF. CDR3 DNA sequence: TGTGCCAGCAGCTTTGATCCCGGACGGTACGAGCAGTACTTC. The genes are TRBV6-2 or TRBV6-3 and TRBJ2-7, with unresolved D. The CDR3 contains 14 residues. Germline V gene sequence: CDR1 MNHEY, CDR2 SVGEGT. V lost 6 bases and J 4 bases, leaving 16 bases between the germline ends.

The chain has TRBV5-1 and TRBJ2-3, with 11 nucleotides matching TRBD2. The V segment lost 0 bases and the J segment 2 bases; nucleotides outside the gene matches: 2. This CDR3 region has 16 residues. Germline V gene data show CDR1 as SGHRS and CDR2 as YFSETQ. CDR3 region: CASSLDSGGATDTQYF. In DNA, the CDR3 is TGCGCCAGCAGCTTGGATAGCGGGGGGGCCACAGATACGCAGTATTTT.

This chain connects TRBV10-3 to TRBJ1-4; D ambiguous. CDR1 and CDR2 from the germline V gene are ENHRY and SYGVKD. The CDR3 contains 14 residues. Trimming stripped 2 bases from V and 0 bases from J, with 4 bases between. CDR3 in DNA: TGTGCCATCAGTGAGCACGCAACTAATGAAAAACTGTTTTTT. Translation gives CAISEHATNEKLFF.

J is TRBJ1-5 and V is TRBV19; tentative D call: TRBD1 (6 bases). The CDR3 is 15 amino acids. Trimming stripped 5 bases from V and 2 bases from J, with 13 bases between. Germline V CDR1 and CDR2: LNHDA, SQIVND (reference sequence). The DNA of the CDR3 is TGTGCCAGTAGTCTCTTAGCAGGGGGCAATCAGCCCCAGCATTTT. It codes for CASSLLAGGNQPQHF.

This clonotype was found many times. The rearrangement uses TRBV4-3 and TRBJ2-2; D is unclear. The CDR3 runs to 15 residues. V dropped 0 bases and J dropped 3 bases, with 8 bases sitting between them. CDR1 is LGHNA and CDR2 is YSLEER in the germline V gene. CDR3: CASSQDLSYTGELFF. CDR3 nucleotide sequence: TGCGCCAGCAGCCAAGATTTAAGTTACACCGGGGAGCTGTTTTTT.

This clonotype was counted at least ten times. This chain joins TRBV6-2 or TRBV6-3 and TRBJ2-3; D ambiguous. Trimming removed 4 bases from V and 2 bases from J, with 16 bases in between. This CDR3 has 16 amino acids. CDR1 MNHEY and CDR2 SVGEGT come from the germline V gene. In nucleotides, the CDR3 is TGTGCCAGCAGTTCCCGGACCTACTACTACACAGATACGCAGTATTTT. It codes for CASSSRTYYYTDTQYF.

This clonotype was counted a few times. This sequence joins TRBV30 and TRBJ2-1, with D uncertain. The V gene lost 2 bases and the J gene lost 4 bases, with 9 bases spanning the gap. From germline, CDR1 is GTSNPN and CDR2 SVGIG (reference sequence). The CDR3 spans 13 residues. CDR3 coding DNA: TGTGCCTGGAGTAGAAGCCTTTACAATGAGCAGTTCTTC. This codes for CAWSRSLYNEQFF.

This clonotype was detected ten times or more. V gene TRBV20-1 combines with J gene TRBJ2-7; tentatively, D is TRBD1 (6 bases). The length of the CDR3 is 12 residues. The germline gives CDR1 DFQATT, CDR2 SNEGSKA (reference sequence). The V end lost 3 bases, the J end lost 4 bases, and 10 bases lay between the germline ends. CDR3 protein: CSARDSGYEQYF. In DNA, the CDR3 is TGCAGTGCTAGGGACAGCGGTTACGAGCAGTACTTC.

This clonotype has only a few counts. V gene TRBV5-1 combines with J gene TRBJ1-1, with TRBD1 as a possible D gene (6 bases). Germline CDR1 is SGHRS and CDR2 is YFSETQ. The CDR3 totals 14 residues. Trimming took 4 bases from V and 3 from J, leaving 13 bases between them. CDR3 sequence: CASSEDGQYTEAFF. The DNA of the CDR3 is TGCGCCAGCAGCGAGGACGGACAGTACACTGAAGCTTTCTTT.

This clonotype has more than one count but fewer than ten. The rearrangement joins TRBV24-1 to TRBJ2-1, with 8 bases identical to TRBD1. CDR1 KGHDR and CDR2 SFDVKD come from the germline V gene. The CDR3 length is 15 residues. The V gene end was trimmed by 2 bases and the J gene end by 4 bases; junction bases not matched to a gene: 3. In DNA form, the CDR3 reads TGTGCCACCAGTGATTGGGGGACAGGTTACAATGAGCAGTTCTTC. It encodes CATSDWGTGYNEQFF.

Ten or more counts support this clonotype. The chain employs TRBV5-6 and TRBJ2-7; D unresolved. Germline-derived CDR1 and CDR2 are SGHDT and YYEEEE. The CDR3 is 15 amino acids. V dropped 2 bases and J dropped 0 bases, with 12 bases sitting between them. CDR3 protein: CASSFFLGPSYEQYF. CDR3 nucleotides: TGTGCCAGCAGCTTCTTTCTTGGGCCCTCCTACGAGCAGTACTTC.

This sequence joins TRBV5-5 and TRBJ2-1; tentative D call: TRBD1 (7 bases). The V and J ends lost 0 bases and 8 bases respectively, with 12 bases between them. The CDR3 sequence is 14 residues long. CDR1 and CDR2 from the germline V gene are SGHKS and YYEKEE (reference sequence). The CDR3 coding sequence is TGTGCCAGCAGCTTGGACAGGGGAGGAGATGAGCAGTTCTTC. Amino acids: CASSLDRGGDEQFF. Filled out from reference TRBV5-5 and TRBJ2-1, the complete variable domain reads DAGVTQSPTHLIKTRGQQVTLRCSPISGHKSVSWYQQVLGQGPQFIFQYYEKEERGRGNFPDRFSARQFPNYSSELNVNALLLGDSALYLCASSLDRGGDEQFFGPGTRLTVL.

This clonotype has at least ten counts. The gene calls are TRBV15 and TRBJ2-1, with 8 bases identical to TRBD2. The CDR3 contains 16 residues. Unmatched junction bases numbered 4, after V lost 1 base and J lost 2 bases. Germline V CDR1 and CDR2: LNHNV, YYDKDF (reference sequence). CDR3 residues: CATSRGLASTYNEQFF. For the CDR3, the DNA is TGTGCCACCAGCAGAGGACTAGCGTCGACCTACAATGAGCAGTTCTTC.